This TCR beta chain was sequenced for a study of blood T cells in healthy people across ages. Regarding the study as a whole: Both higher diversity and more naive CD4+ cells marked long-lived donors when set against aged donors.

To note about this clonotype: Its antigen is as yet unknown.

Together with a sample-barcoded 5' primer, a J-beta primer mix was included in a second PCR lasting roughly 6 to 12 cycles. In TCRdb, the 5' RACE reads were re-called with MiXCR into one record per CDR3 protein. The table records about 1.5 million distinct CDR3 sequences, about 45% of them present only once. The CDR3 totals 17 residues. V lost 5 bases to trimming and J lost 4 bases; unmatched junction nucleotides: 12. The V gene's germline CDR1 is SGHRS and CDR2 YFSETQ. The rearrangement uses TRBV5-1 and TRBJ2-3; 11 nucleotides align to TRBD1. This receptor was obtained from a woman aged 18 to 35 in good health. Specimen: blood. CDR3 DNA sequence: TGCGCCAGCAGAGCTTCATTTGGGGACAGGGGGTCAGATACGCAGTATTTT. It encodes CASRASFGDRGSDTQYF.